These T cell receptor beta chains were read from a single sample in a study of shared clonotypes between healthy human individuals. This table comes from immunoSEQ multiplex PCR, and its TCRdb copy is limited to in-frame clones, with some not included. Of over 950,000 clones listed, 60% to 80% are singletons. The specimen was memory CD4+ T cells from PBMCs. These receptors were collected from a man younger than 35 in good health. Some clones in this sample may be carry-over from other donors' samples. The CDR3 runs from the conserved cysteine through the conserved F or W. Each record gives: V gene, clone size, J gene, D gene, CDR3 protein, CDR3 DNA. The D gene is left open where the match is weak. A clone size is listed for some rows: how often the clone was seen (once, few, many), or a class if it is expanded.

V gene: TRBV29-1
clone size: NA
J gene: TRBJ2-3
D gene: TRBD2
CDR3 protein: CSVSREAFSDTQYF
CDR3 DNA: TGCAGCGTTTCCCGGGAGGCCTTTTCGGATACGCAGTATTTT

V gene: TRBV18
clone size: NA
J gene: TRBJ1-5
D gene: TRBD1
CDR3 protein: CASSEGQGGSNQPQHF
CDR3 DNA: TGTGCCAGCTCAGAAGGACAGGGAGGGAGCAATCAGCCCCAGCATTTT

V gene: TRBV28
clone size: NA
J gene: TRBJ1-5
D gene: NA
CDR3 protein: CASSFGTLNQPRHF
CDR3 DNA: TGTGCCAGCAGTTTTGGCACACTCAATCAGCCCCGGCATTTT

V gene: TRBV25-1
clone size: NA
J gene: TRBJ2-2
D gene: NA
CDR3 protein: CASSEAGYTGELFF
CDR3 DNA: TGTGCCAGCAGTGAGGCAGGGTACACCGGGGAGCTGTTTTTT

V gene: TRBV5-6
clone size: few
J gene: TRBJ2-1
D gene: TRBD1
CDR3 protein: CASSWDSYNEQFF
CDR3 DNA: TGTGCCAGCAGCTGGGACAGCTACAATGAGCAGTTCTTC

V gene: TRBV5-4
clone size: NA
J gene: TRBJ2-1
D gene: NA
CDR3 protein: CASSFGQGLHNEQFF
CDR3 DNA: TGTGCCAGCAGCTTCGGCCAGGGTCTCCACAATGAGCAGTTCTTC

V gene: TRBV7-3
clone size: NA
J gene: TRBJ2-1
D gene: TRBD2
CDR3 protein: CASSFSGASSYNEQFF
CDR3 DNA: TGTGCCAGCAGCTTTAGCGGGGCGAGCTCCTACAATGAGCAGTTCTTC

V gene: TRBV2
clone size: NA
J gene: TRBJ2-7
D gene: NA
CDR3 protein: CASQPMAGEQYF
CDR3 DNA: TGTGCCAGCCAACCCATGGCGGGTGAGCAGTACTTC

V gene: TRBV6-5
clone size: NA
J gene: TRBJ1-1
D gene: NA
CDR3 protein: CASTNGYTEAFF
CDR3 DNA: TGTGCCAGCACTAACGGGTACACTGAAGCTTTCTTT

V gene: TRBV28
clone size: NA
J gene: TRBJ2-6
D gene: NA
CDR3 protein: CASSERGLQASSGANVLTF
CDR3 DNA: TGTGCCAGCAGCGAGAGGGGACTCCAGGCGAGTAGCGGGGCCAACGTCCTGACTTTC

V gene: TRBV18
clone size: NA
J gene: TRBJ1-1
D gene: NA
CDR3 protein: CASSQNKDTEAFF
CDR3 DNA: TGTGCCAGCTCACAAAACAAGGACACTGAAGCTTTCTTT

V gene: TRBV10-3
clone size: NA
J gene: TRBJ2-1
D gene: TRBD2
CDR3 protein: CAISELLAGGRNEQFF
CDR3 DNA: TGTGCCATCAGTGAGCTTCTAGCGGGAGGCCGCAATGAGCAGTTCTTC

V gene: TRBV9
clone size: NA
J gene: TRBJ2-3
D gene: TRBD2
CDR3 protein: CASSARGLDRSTDTQYF
CDR3 DNA: TGTGCCAGCAGCGCCCGCGGACTAGACCGTAGCACAGATACGCAGTATTTT

V gene: TRBV5-1
clone size: NA
J gene: TRBJ1-1
D gene: NA
CDR3 protein: CASSTVGLIDEAFF
CDR3 DNA: TGCGCCAGCAGCACTGTCGGTCTCATCGATGAAGCTTTCTTT

V gene: TRBV5-1
clone size: once
J gene: TRBJ2-3
D gene: NA
CDR3 protein: CASGPGTLSTDTQYF
CDR3 DNA: TGCGCCAGCGGTCCCGGGACATTGTCCACAGATACGCAGTATTTT

V gene: TRBV28
clone size: NA
J gene: TRBJ2-7
D gene: TRBD1
CDR3 protein: CASPPAGTGFHEQYF
CDR3 DNA: TGTGCCAGCCCCCCGGCGGGGACAGGGTTTCACGAGCAGTACTTC

V gene: TRBV7-2
clone size: NA
J gene: TRBJ2-3
D gene: NA
CDR3 protein: CASSLAGAGTQYF
CDR3 DNA: TGTGCCAGCAGCTTAGCCGGGGCCGGTACGCAGTATTTT

V gene: TRBV28
clone size: NA
J gene: TRBJ1-5
D gene: NA
CDR3 protein: CASSDAGWEVSSNQPQHF
CDR3 DNA: TGTGCCAGCAGTGACGCGGGGTGGGAGGTCTCCTCCAATCAGCCCCAGCATTTT

V gene: TRBV13
clone size: once
J gene: TRBJ2-5
D gene: NA
CDR3 protein: CASSLALLAGDGETQYF
CDR3 DNA: TGTGCCAGCAGCTTAGCCCTACTAGCAGGGGACGGGGAGACCCAGTACTTC

V gene: TRBV29-1
clone size: NA
J gene: TRBJ2-1
D gene: NA
CDR3 protein: CSSTAYNEQFF
CDR3 DNA: TGCAGCTCGACAGCCTACAATGAGCAGTTCTTC

V gene: TRBV11-2
clone size: few
J gene: TRBJ2-3
D gene: NA
CDR3 protein: CASSLERDTQYF
CDR3 DNA: TGTGCCAGCAGCTTAGAGCGAGATACGCAGTATTTT

V gene: TRBV5-1
clone size: NA
J gene: TRBJ2-3
D gene: NA
CDR3 protein: CASSRGRGSRAGDTQYF
CDR3 DNA: TGCGCCAGCAGCAGGGGCAGGGGTTCCCGGGCAGGAGATACGCAGTATTTT

V gene: TRBV2
clone size: NA
J gene: TRBJ1-1
D gene: NA
CDR3 protein: CASSERAGNTEAFF
CDR3 DNA: TGTGCCAGCAGCGAAAGGGCAGGGAACACTGAAGCTTTCTTT

V gene: TRBV7-2
clone size: once
J gene: TRBJ2-7
D gene: NA
CDR3 protein: CASSLTPGPYEQYF
CDR3 DNA: TGTGCCAGCAGCTTGACTCCCGGCCCTTACGAGCAGTACTTC

V gene: TRBV5-4
clone size: NA
J gene: TRBJ1-5
D gene: NA
CDR3 protein: CASSLAGTNQPQHF
CDR3 DNA: TGTGCCAGCAGCTTGGCGGGCACAAATCAGCCCCAGCATTTT

V gene: TRBV10-3
clone size: NA
J gene: TRBJ2-1
D gene: TRBD2
CDR3 protein: CATGLAGEREQFF
CDR3 DNA: TGTGCCACAGGACTAGCGGGAGAGCGTGAGCAGTTCTTC